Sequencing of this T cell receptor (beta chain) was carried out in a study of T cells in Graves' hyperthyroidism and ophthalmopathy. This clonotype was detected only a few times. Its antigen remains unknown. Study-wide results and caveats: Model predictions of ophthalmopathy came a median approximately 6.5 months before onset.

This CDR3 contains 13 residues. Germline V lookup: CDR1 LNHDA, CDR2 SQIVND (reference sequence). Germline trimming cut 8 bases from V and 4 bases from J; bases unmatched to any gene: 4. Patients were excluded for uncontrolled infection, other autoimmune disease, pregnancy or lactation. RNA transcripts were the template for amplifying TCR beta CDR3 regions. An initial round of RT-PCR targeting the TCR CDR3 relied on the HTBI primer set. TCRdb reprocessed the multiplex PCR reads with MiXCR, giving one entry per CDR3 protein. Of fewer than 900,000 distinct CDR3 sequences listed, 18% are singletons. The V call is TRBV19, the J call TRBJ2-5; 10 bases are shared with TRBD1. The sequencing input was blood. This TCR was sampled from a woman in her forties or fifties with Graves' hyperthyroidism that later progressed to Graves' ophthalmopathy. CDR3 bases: TGTGCCAGTCGGGACAGGGGAAGAGAGACCCAGTACTTC. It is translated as CASRDRGRETQYF. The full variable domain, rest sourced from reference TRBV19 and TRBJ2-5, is DGGITQSPKYLFRKEGQNVTLSCEQNLNHDAMYWYRQDPGQGLRLIYYSQIVNDFQKGDIAEGYSVSREKKESFPLTVTSAQKNPTAFYLCASRDRGRETQYFGPGTRLLVL.